Each of the 20 T cell receptor beta chains below was sequenced from the same sample in a study of cytomegalovirus exposure and HLA in healthy donors. It was with 60 Vbeta and 13 Jbeta primers that the PCR ran. Clones were read by immunoSEQ multiplex PCR, and TCRdb kept only the in-frame ones, dropping some. The sample contains roughly 49,000 clones, roughly 73% of which appear only once. The sample comprised PBMCs. All receptors derive from a woman between 40 and 55 years old in good health and CMV-seropositive.

The chain combines TRBV9 with TRBJ2-5; D call uncertain. Looked up from germline, CDR1 is SGDLS and CDR2 is YYNGEE. V was shortened by 4 bases and J by 13 bases, with 5 bases between the two germline ends. CDR3 length: 8 amino acids. The CDR3, as DNA: TGTGCCAGCAGCCTTTCGTACTTC. Its protein product is CASSLSYF.

V gene TRBV5-1 combines with J gene TRBJ1-1; TRBD1 is a possible D gene (5 bases). This CDR3 spans 16 amino acids. V lost 4 bases and J lost 1, with 17 bases in between. The germline gives CDR1 SGHRS, CDR2 YFSETQ. In nucleotides, the CDR3 is TGCGCCAGCAGCGTCCAAATCAGGGTCGGGAACACTGAAGCTTTCTTT. Translated, it gives CASSVQIRVGNTEAFF.

The chain joins TRBV18 to TRBJ1-2, with 7 bases lining up with TRBD1. The J segment lost 2 bases and the V segment lost 3 bases, leaving 9 bases of the junction unmatched. CDR3 length equals 16 residues. Looked up from germline, CDR1 is KGHSH and CDR2 is LQKENI. The CDR3 DNA reads TGTGCCAGCTCACCCGTACAGGGGACGGTGAACTATGGCTACACCTTC. It yields the protein CASSPVQGTVNYGYTF.

This clone was detected a few times. The CDR3 reads CASSLGLAGTQYF. The CDR3 DNA follows: TGTGCCAGCAGCTTAGGACTAGCTGGGACCCAGTACTTC. The J gene is TRBJ2-5, the V gene TRBV7-2, with TRBD2 matching over 7 bases. There are 13 residues in the CDR3. CDR1 is SGHTA and CDR2 is FQGNSA in the germline V gene. J lost 7 bases, V lost 1 base, and 3 bases had no gene match.

The chain employs TRBV30 and TRBJ1-1, with D possibly TRBD1 on 6 matching bases. V lost 5 bases to trimming and J lost 0 bases, with 16 bases between them. This CDR3 has 15 residues. Germline CDR1 reads GTSNPN; CDR2 reads SVGIG (reference sequence). CDR3 DNA: TGTGCCTGGCAAGGAGGCAGGGGCTTGAACACTGAAGCTTTCTTT. Its translation is CAWQGGRGLNTEAFF.

This clone was picked up one time. The rearrangement uses TRBV6-4 and TRBJ2-7; D is possibly TRBD1 (5 bases). CDR1 is MRHNA and CDR2 is SNTAGT in the germline V gene. Trimming shortened V by 6 bases and J by 2 bases, and 14 bases separated the two germline ends. The length of the CDR3 is 14 residues. Here the CDR3 reads CASRKRQTPYEQYF. As DNA, the CDR3 is TGTGCCAGCAGAAAACGACAGACACCCTACGAGCAGTACTTC.

The chain carries TRBV11-2 and TRBJ2-7; 8 nucleotides line up with TRBD2. Trimming took 2 bases from V and 6 from J; bases not matched to a gene: 9. The germline V gene has CDR1 SGHAT and CDR2 FQNNGV. The CDR3 runs to 15 residues. The CDR3 reads CASSLSFSGGVEQYF. The CDR3 DNA sequence: TGTGCCAGCAGCTTATCTTTTTCCGGGGGGGTCGAGCAGTACTTC.

This clone was seen a single time. V gene TRBV12-5 combines with J gene TRBJ2-7; TRBD1 aligns across 9 bases. The germline V gene has CDR1 LGHNT and CDR2 FRNRAP. With 1 base clipped from V and 2 bases from J, the junction kept 9 bases outside the gene matches. The CDR3 loop spans 17 amino acids. This chain's CDR3 is CASGLALGTGLTYEQYF. In DNA form, the CDR3 reads TGTGCTAGTGGTTTGGCCTTAGGGACAGGGTTAACCTACGAGCAGTACTTC. The variable domain in full, with the rest retrieved from reference TRBV12-5 and TRBJ2-7, is DARVTQTPRHKVTEMGQEVTMRCQPILGHNTVFWYRQTMMQGLELLAYFRNRAPLDDSGMPKDRFSAEMPDATLATLKIQPSEPRDSAVYFCASGLALGTGLTYEQYFGPGTRLTVT.

The chain carries TRBV29-1 and TRBJ2-3; D gene unclear. The V gene lost 4 bases and the J gene lost 2 bases, with 16 bases spanning the gap. Germline values: CDR1 SQVTM, CDR2 ANQGSEA. CDR3 length: 15 residues. This chain's CDR3 is CSVGPNSGFTDTQYF. The CDR3 DNA sequence: TGCAGCGTTGGTCCGAACTCGGGTTTCACAGATACGCAGTATTTT.

This chain links TRBV6-4 with TRBJ2-2; 8 bases are a match to TRBD1. CDR1 and CDR2 from the germline V gene are MRHNA and SNTAGT. V shed 5 bases and J 6 bases; nucleotides not matched to a gene: 5. This CDR3 has 14 amino acids. DNA for the CDR3: TGTGCCAGCAGTTCGGACAGGGTGTCCGGGGAGCTGTTTTTT. This encodes CASSSDRVSGELFF.

J is TRBJ1-4 and V is TRBV9, with D uncertain. The CDR3 loop spans 14 amino acids. Looked up from germline, CDR1 is SGDLS and CDR2 is YYNGEE. The V gene lost 4 bases and the J gene lost 2 bases, with 9 bases spanning the gap. Here the CDR3 DNA reads TGTGCCAGCAGCATAGGAGGGACTAATGAAAAACTGTTTTTT. This gives the protein CASSIGGTNEKLFF.

This clone was recorded a few times. DNA for the CDR3: TGTGCCAGCAGTTTATGGCCTCAGGGGGGCACTGAAGCTTTCTTT. Its translation: CASSLWPQGGTEAFF. The chain joins TRBV27 to TRBJ1-1; 7 positions match TRBD1. Unmatched junction bases numbered 6, after V lost 1 base and J lost 4 bases. This CDR3 region has 15 residues. The germline CDR1 and CDR2 sequences are MNHEY and SMNVEV (reference sequence).

This CDR3 is CASSVDWGADTQYF. The CDR3 DNA reads TGTGCCAGCAGCGTAGATTGGGGGGCAGATACGCAGTATTTT. The chain has TRBV9 and TRBJ2-3; weak D call: TRBD2 (6 bases). V shed 0 bases and J shed 4 bases, with 9 bases lying between them. The CDR3 length is 14 residues. Germline CDR1 and CDR2: SGDLS and YYNGEE.

This clone showed up just a few times. This chain uses TRBV28 with TRBJ2-1; tentative D call: TRBD2 (5 bases). Trimming took 8 bases from V and 6 from J, leaving 11 bases between them. The CDR3 runs 12 residues. Per the germline V gene, CDR1 is MDHEN and CDR2 is SYDVKM. The CDR3 loop reads CASDAGGNEQFF. CDR3 DNA: TGTGCCAGCGACGCGGGTGGCAATGAGCAGTTCTTC. The entire variable domain, with the rest obtained from reference TRBV28 and TRBJ2-1, is as follows: DVKVTQSSRYLVKRTGEKVFLECVQDMDHENMFWYRQDPGLGLRLIYFSYDVKMKEKGDIPEGYSVSREKKERFSLILESASTNQTSMYLCASDAGGNEQFFGPGTRLTVL.

The chain links TRBV6-5 to TRBJ2-1; 9 nucleotides align to TRBD1. J gave up 14 bases and V 6 bases, and 5 bases lay outside the gene matches. Germline V gives CDR1 MNHEY, CDR2 SVGAGI. The CDR3 length is 11 residues. This chain's CDR3 is CASSTGQGKFF. The CDR3 coding sequence is TGTGCCAGCAGCACCGGACAGGGGAAGTTCTTC.

The chain joins TRBV1 to TRBJ2-3; the table calls TRBD2, which could not be checked here. TRBV1 is a listed pseudogene. The CDR3 consists of 15 residues. CDR3 DNA: TGCACCAGCAGCTGGGGGGTAGGGGGCACAGATACGCAGTATTTT. As protein: CTSSWGVGGTDTQYF.

The chain couples TRBV7-3 to TRBJ2-2; tentatively, D is TRBD1 (5 bases). The length of the CDR3 is 14 residues. Germline V gene sequence: CDR1 SGHTA, CDR2 FQGTGA. The V and J ends lost 1 base and 7 bases respectively, with 10 bases between them. The CDR3 nucleotides read TGTGCCAGCAGCTTAAGCAGGGAAAACGGGGAGCTGTTTTTT. This codes for CASSLSRENGELFF. Supplemented by reference TRBV7-3 and TRBJ2-2, the full variable domain reads GAGVSQTPSNKVTEKGKYVELRCDPISGHTALYWYRQSLGQGPEFLIYFQGTGAADDSGLPNDRFFAVRPEGSVSTLKIQRTERGDSAVYLCASSLSRENGELFFGEGSRLTVL.

The rearrangement links TRBV25-1 to TRBJ2-4; weak D call: TRBD1 (7 bases). Trimming left V 5 bases short and J 10 bases short, with 15 bases between. The CDR3 has 13 amino acids. Germline V CDR1 and CDR2: MGHDK, SYGVNS. The CDR3 region has the DNA TGTGCCAGCAGTAGGGGGCGGGAATGGATTCAGTACTTC. Its translation is CASSRGREWIQYF.

The chain joins TRBV5-1 to TRBJ1-2, with D possibly TRBD1 on 6 matching bases. The V and J ends lost 3 bases and 4 bases respectively, with 16 bases between them. Germline V lookup: CDR1 SGHRS, CDR2 YFSETQ. The CDR3 sequence is 15 residues long. The CDR3 DNA is TGCGCCAGCAGCTACGGTTTGGGGGCGAGCTATGGCTACACCTTC. It translates to CASSYGLGASYGYTF. Based on the CDR3 plus reference TRBV5-1 and TRBJ1-2, the full variable domain is KAGVTQTPRYLIKTRGQQVTLSCSPISGHRSVSWYQQTPGQGLQFLFEYFSETQRNKGNFPGRFSGRQFSNSRSEMNVSTLELGDSALYLCASSYGLGASYGYTFGSGTRLTVV.

This clone has a single count. The rearrangement joins TRBV9 to TRBJ2-3; perhaps TRBD2 as D (5 bases). Trimming pared 0 bases from V and 6 bases from J, leaving 14 bases between. Germline V gives CDR1 SGDLS, CDR2 YYNGEE. The CDR3 runs 15 residues. The CDR3, as DNA: TGTGCCAGCAGCGTAGGAGGAGGAGTGGAGGATACGCAGTATTTT. This gives the protein CASSVGGGVEDTQYF.